These 17 T cell receptor beta chains were all obtained from the same sample, sequenced in a study of human T cells and chemical hapten exposure. Each CDR3 protein gets one entry after TCRdb re-called the RACE reads with MiXCR. The data show about 74,000 distinct CDR3 sequences, with approximately 29% seen just once and roughly 10% held by the top ten. Time point: patch test 1, 2 weeks after DPC sensitization. Sample treatment: therapeutic diphenylcyclopropenone sensitization with weekly scalp DPC. The sample in question was whole blood, obtained in connection with sensitization to the hapten diphenylcyclopropenone (DPC). All receptors come from a man in his forties with alopecia areata. Some clones in this sample may be carry-over from other donors' samples.

The table lists this clonotype with a few counts. The chain has TRBV29-1 and TRBJ1-1, with D unresolved. Germline V gene sequence: CDR1 SQVTM, CDR2 ANQGSEA. V dropped 1 base and J dropped 0 bases, with 3 bases sitting between them. The CDR3 loop spans 12 amino acids. The CDR3, as DNA: TGCAGCGTTGAAGGGCTGAACACTGAAGCTTTCTTT. This encodes CSVEGLNTEAFF. The variable domain in full, with the rest retrieved from reference TRBV29-1 and TRBJ1-1, is SAVISQKPSRDICQRGTSLTIQCQVDSQVTMMFWYRQQPGQSLTLIATANQGSEATYESGFVIDKFPISRPNLTFSTLTVSNMSPEDSSIYLCSVEGLNTEAFFGQGTRLTVV.

The chain is built from TRBV20-1 and TRBJ2-3; 9 positions agree with TRBD1. The CDR3 runs 13 residues. CDR1 is DFQATT and CDR2 is SNEGSKA in the germline V gene (reference sequence). J lost 1 base, V lost 5 bases, and 1 base had no gene match. The CDR3 sequence: CSAWDRGTDTQYF. CDR3 sequence (DNA): TGCAGTGCTTGGGACAGGGGCACAGATACGCAGTATTTT.

This clonotype was recorded a few times. The genes are TRBV7-2 and TRBJ2-1; D might be TRBD2 (5 bases). Germline CDR1 is SGHTA and CDR2 is FQGNSA. The CDR3 covers 12 residues. Trimming removed 4 bases at V and 10 bases at J, with 11 bases between. CDR3: CASSSLAYEQFF. The CDR3 nucleotides read TGTGCCAGCAGCTCATTAGCGTACGAGCAGTTCTTC.

CDR3 sequence (DNA): TGTGCCAGCAGTTTGTCGTTGGGATCGACAGATACGCAGTATTTT. It is translated as CASSLSLGSTDTQYF. V usage is TRBV12-3 or TRBV12-4 and J usage is TRBJ2-3; D gene uncertain. The CDR3 is 15 residues long. Trimming removed 3 bases from V and 3 bases from J, with 13 bases in between.

This clonotype was counted at least ten times. The rearrangement links TRBV27 to TRBJ2-3; 7 nucleotides agree with TRBD2. Unmatched junction bases numbered 12, after V lost 5 bases and J lost 4 bases. There are 16 residues in the CDR3. Germline-derived CDR1 and CDR2 are MNHEY and SMNVEV (reference sequence). The CDR3 loop is CASSPLAAGEADTQYF. CDR3 bases: TGTGCCAGCAGTCCTCTAGCCGCGGGAGAAGCAGATACGCAGTATTTT.

The genes are TRBV4-3 and TRBJ1-2, with D perhaps TRBD1 (6 bases). CDR1 and CDR2 from the germline V gene are LGHNA and YSLEER. This CDR3 has 14 amino acids. Trimming took 0 bases from V and 4 from J, leaving 9 bases between them. CDR3 in DNA: TGCGCCAGCAGCCAAGAGGGGGGCTCCTATGGCTACACCTTC. It specifies CASSQEGGSYGYTF.

The chain is built from TRBV5-1 and TRBJ2-3; 8 nucleotides line up with TRBD2. The trim removed 1 base at V and 1 base at J, leaving 2 bases unmatched. The germline gives CDR1 SGHRS, CDR2 YFSETQ. The length of the CDR3 is 15 residues. This CDR3 reads CASSLSGSGTDTQYF. The CDR3 nucleotides are TGCGCCAGCAGCTTGAGCGGGAGCGGCACAGATACGCAGTATTTT.

This chain connects TRBV27 to TRBJ2-5; TRBD2 aligns across 13 bases. Germline CDR1 reads MNHEY; CDR2 reads SMNVEV (reference sequence). V gave up 6 bases and J gave up 6 bases; unmatched junction bases: 4. CDR3 length equals 14 residues. The CDR3 DNA reads TGTGCCAGCAGGGGACTAGCGGGAAGAAAGACCCAGTACTTC. It translates to CASRGLAGRKTQYF.

This clonotype was seen a few times. The V and J genes are TRBV20-1 and TRBJ2-1, with 9 bases identical to TRBD2. This CDR3 is 15 amino acids long. J gave up 3 bases and V 3 bases, and 6 bases lay outside the gene matches. Germline V gives CDR1 DFQATT, CDR2 SNEGSKA (reference sequence). CDR3 region: CSARSPAGGYNEQFF. CDR3 DNA sequence: TGCAGTGCTAGGTCACCAGCGGGAGGCTACAATGAGCAGTTCTTC.

CDR3 nucleotide sequence: TGTGCCAGCAGCCCAACCGCTGGGACCCAGTACTTC. Its protein is CASSPTAGTQYF. The rearrangement uses TRBV6-5 and TRBJ2-5; unclear D gene. The V end was cut by 6 bases, the J end by 7 bases, with 12 bases between. The germline V gene encodes CDR1 MNHEY and CDR2 SVGAGI. CDR3 length: 12 residues.

The rearrangement joins TRBV28 to TRBJ2-7; D perhaps matches TRBD1 (5 bases). This CDR3 is built from 17 residues. Trimming cost V 5 bases and J 3 bases, with 23 bases left between them. Germline V lookup: CDR1 MDHEN, CDR2 SYDVKM. CDR3 DNA sequence: TGTGCCAGCAGTCGCCGGTCCCAGGGATTTGGTAGCTACGAGCAGTACTTC. Translating gives CASSRRSQGFGSYEQYF.

The V call is TRBV9, the J call TRBJ2-7, with TRBD2 identical over 11 bases. V shed 0 bases and J 5 bases; nucleotides not matched to a gene: 1. CDR1 and CDR2 (germline): SGDLS, YYNGEE. CDR3 length equals 14 residues. In DNA form, the CDR3 reads TGTGCCAGCAGCGTAGGGGGACTAGCGGACGAGCAGTACTTC. This translates into CASSVGGLADEQYF.

This clonotype turned up a few times. The chain employs TRBV20-1 and TRBJ1-1; 8 bases match TRBD1. With V trimmed by 5 bases and J by 5 bases, 7 bases remained unmatched. CDR3 length equals 13 residues. CDR1 is DFQATT and CDR2 is SNEGSKA in the germline V gene (reference sequence). CDR3 bases: TGCAGTGCTCCGGACAGGGCCGGAACTGAAGCTTTCTTT. It encodes CSAPDRAGTEAFF.

This sequence joins TRBV6-1 and TRBJ1-5, with a possible D match to TRBD1 (5 bases). CDR3 length: 17 amino acids. Germline V gives CDR1 MNHNS, CDR2 SASEGT. With 5 bases removed from V and 2 bases from J, the gap between germline ends came to 19 bases. The CDR3 DNA is TGTGCCAGCAGTTCCCAACGGGTAAGGGGAGGCAATCAGCCCCAGCATTTT. Translation gives CASSSQRVRGGNQPQHF.

This chain links TRBV28 with TRBJ2-7; the D gene could be TRBD1 or TRBD2 (5 bases each). Germline V gene sequence: CDR1 MDHEN, CDR2 SYDVKM. The V gene lost 3 bases and the J gene lost 7 bases, with 7 bases spanning the gap. The CDR3 has 11 amino acids. CDR3 in amino acids: CASSFWGEQYF. In DNA form, the CDR3 reads TGTGCCAGCAGTTTCTGGGGGGAGCAGTACTTC. The full variable domain, with the rest looked up from reference TRBV28 and TRBJ2-7, is DVKVTQSSRYLVKRTGEKVFLECVQDMDHENMFWYRQDPGLGLRLIYFSYDVKMKEKGDIPEGYSVSREKKERFSLILESASTNQTSMYLCASSFWGEQYFGPGTRLTVT.

This clonotype came up once. One end of the junction does not line up with germline, which may come from a read error. The chain carries TRBV7-9 and TRBJ1-1; the match to TRBD1 covers 9 bases. The CDR3 sequence is 15 residues long. Germline V gene data show CDR1 as SEHNR and CDR2 as FQNEAQ (reference sequence). CDR3 sequence: CPSSLVGQGDTETFF. The CDR3 coding sequence is TGTCCCAGCAGCTTAGTGGGACAGGGTGACACTGAAACTTTCTTT. The full variable domain, in which reference TRBV7-9 and TRBJ1-1 provide the parts outside the CDR3, is DTGVSQNPRHKITKRGQNVTFRCDPISEHNRLYWYRQTLGQGPEFLTYFQNEAQLEKSRLLSDRFSAERPKGSFSTLEIQRTEQGDSAMYLCPSSLVGQGDTETFFGQGTRLTVV.

The chain employs TRBV4-1 and TRBJ1-1; D is undetermined. The germline CDR1 and CDR2 sequences are MGHRA and YSYEKL. Deletions cut 1 base from V and 0 bases from J, with 12 bases between. The CDR3 contains 16 residues. CDR3 in amino acids: CASSQGHQLLNTEAFF. The CDR3 DNA reads as TGCGCCAGCAGCCAAGGGCACCAGCTCCTGAACACTGAAGCTTTCTTT.